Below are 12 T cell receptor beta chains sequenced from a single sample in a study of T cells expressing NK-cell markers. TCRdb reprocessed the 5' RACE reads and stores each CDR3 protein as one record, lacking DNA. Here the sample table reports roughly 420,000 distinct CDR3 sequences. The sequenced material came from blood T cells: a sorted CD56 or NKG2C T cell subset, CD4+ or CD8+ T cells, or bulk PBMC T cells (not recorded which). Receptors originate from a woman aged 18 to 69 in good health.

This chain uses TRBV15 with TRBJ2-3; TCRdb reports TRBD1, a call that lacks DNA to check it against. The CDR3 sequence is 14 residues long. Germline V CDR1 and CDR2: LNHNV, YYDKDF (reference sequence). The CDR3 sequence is CATTRTGTTDTQYF.

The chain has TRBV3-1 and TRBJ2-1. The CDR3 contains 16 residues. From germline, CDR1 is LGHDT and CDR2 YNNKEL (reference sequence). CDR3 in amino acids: CASSQDPGYSYNEQFF.

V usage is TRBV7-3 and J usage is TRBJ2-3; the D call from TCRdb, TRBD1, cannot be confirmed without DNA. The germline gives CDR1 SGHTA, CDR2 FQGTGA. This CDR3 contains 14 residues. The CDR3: CASSLNSPPDTQYF.

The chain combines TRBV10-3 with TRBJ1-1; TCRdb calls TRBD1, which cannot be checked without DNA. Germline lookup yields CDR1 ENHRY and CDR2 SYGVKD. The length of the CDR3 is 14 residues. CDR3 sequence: CATAGTGVPTEAFF.

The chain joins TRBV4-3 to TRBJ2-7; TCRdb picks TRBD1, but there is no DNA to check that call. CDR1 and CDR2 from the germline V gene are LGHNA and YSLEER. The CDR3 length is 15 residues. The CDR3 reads CASSLNSRVTYEQYF.

The CDR3 loop is CSAMEGSWTEAFF. The gene calls are TRBV20-1 and TRBJ1-1. The CDR3 totals 13 residues. CDR1 and CDR2 (germline): DFQATT, SNEGSKA (reference sequence).

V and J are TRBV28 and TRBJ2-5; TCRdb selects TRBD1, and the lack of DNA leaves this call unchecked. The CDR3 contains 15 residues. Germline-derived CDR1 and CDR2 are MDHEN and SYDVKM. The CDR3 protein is CASSPLLNREETQYF.

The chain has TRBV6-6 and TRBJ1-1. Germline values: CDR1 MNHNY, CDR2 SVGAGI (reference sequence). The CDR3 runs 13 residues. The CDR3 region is CASSYLAGVEAFF.

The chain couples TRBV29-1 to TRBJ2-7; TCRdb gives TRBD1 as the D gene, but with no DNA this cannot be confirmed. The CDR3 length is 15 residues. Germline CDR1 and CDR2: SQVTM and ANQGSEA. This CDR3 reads CSVPPFRGLAYEQYF.

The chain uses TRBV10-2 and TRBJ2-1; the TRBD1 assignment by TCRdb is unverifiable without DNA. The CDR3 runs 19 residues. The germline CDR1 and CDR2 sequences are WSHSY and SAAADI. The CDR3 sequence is CASSESIGLGASSYNEQFF.

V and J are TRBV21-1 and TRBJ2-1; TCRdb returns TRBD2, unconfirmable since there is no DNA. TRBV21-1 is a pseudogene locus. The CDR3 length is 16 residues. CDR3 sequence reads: CASSKDERAVSNEQFF.

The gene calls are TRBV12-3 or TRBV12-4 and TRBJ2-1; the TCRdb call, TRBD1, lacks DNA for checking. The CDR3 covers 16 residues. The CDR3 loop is CASTRRGGFNRNEQFF.